This T cell receptor beta chain was sequenced in a study of CD8 T cells in Susac syndrome. The sequenced target, TCR beta, came from blood CD8+ and CD4+ T cells. Bulk CD8+ and CD4+ cells came from magnetic negative isolation; CD8+ TEMRA by FACS. An input of about 0.5 to 1 ug of RNA was subjected to reverse transcription using random hexamers. Amplification of the TCR beta CDR3 was carried out by immunoSEQ multiplex PCR, which spanned a total of 54 Vbeta and 13 Jbeta segments. TCRdb independently ran MiXCR on the immunoSEQ multiplex PCR reads; one entry per CDR3 protein. Of 95,000 to 150,000 distinct CDR3 sequences listed, approximately 93% were seen once; the top ten hold 0.25% to 0.35%. The germline V gene has CDR1 LNHDA and CDR2 SQIVND (reference sequence). CDR3 length: 15 residues. The germline V and J ends were trimmed by 1 base and 2 bases, with 11 bases remaining between them.

This receptor was taken from a human donor with multiple sclerosis. The source material was CD8+ T cells from PBMCs. The rearrangement joins TRBV19 to TRBJ1-1, with TRBD1 as a possible D gene (5 bases). The CDR3, as DNA: TGTGCCAGTAGTATAGGTCGACAGCTAAACACTGAAGCTTTCTTT. It codes for CASSIGRQLNTEAFF.